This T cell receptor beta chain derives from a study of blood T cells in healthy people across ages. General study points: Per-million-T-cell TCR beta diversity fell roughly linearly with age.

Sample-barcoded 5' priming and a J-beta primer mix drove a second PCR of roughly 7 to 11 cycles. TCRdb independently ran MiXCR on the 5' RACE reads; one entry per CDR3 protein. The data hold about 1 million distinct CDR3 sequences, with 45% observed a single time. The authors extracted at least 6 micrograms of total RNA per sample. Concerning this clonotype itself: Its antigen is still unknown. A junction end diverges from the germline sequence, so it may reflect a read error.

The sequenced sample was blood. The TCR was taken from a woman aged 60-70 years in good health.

DNA for the CDR3: TGTGCCAGCAGCTTGGCGGGGAGGGGAATGAACACTGAAGCTTTCTTT. It encodes CASSLAGRGMNTEAFF. The chain has TRBV5-1 and TRBJ1-1, with D maybe TRBD1 (5 bases). Germline-derived CDR1 and CDR2 are SGHRS and YFSETQ. This CDR3 has 16 amino acids.